The entry that follows covers one T cell receptor beta chain sequence. Original handling: Amplifying reference gene primers gave estimates of nucleated cell counts. Clones were sequenced by immunoSEQ multiplex PCR, and TCRdb holds only the in-frame ones, with some missing. The V and J calls and clone size were taken over from that table, and D and trimming were inferred from the DNA. The sample consists of roughly 180,000 clones, approximately 80% of them appearing once. This entry is derived from a study of blood T cell repertoires in COVID-19. Overall study: Sites across the United States, Italy and Spain contributed samples from acute and convalescent COVID-19. PBMCs, B-cell-depleted T cells, or T cells provided the cDNA or gDNA that made up the material.

Germline V gives CDR1 LGHDT, CDR2 YNNKEL (reference sequence). The CDR3 length is 15 residues. Between the trimmed V and J ends, which lost 3 bases and 0 bases, there was a span of 9 bases. Sequencing input: peripheral blood. This chain connects TRBV3-1 (or the pseudogene TRBV3-2) to TRBJ2-4; D is perhaps TRBD2 (5 bases). The sequence came from a woman aged 45-59 years with active or convalescent COVID-19. The CDR3: CASSQTNIAKNIQYF. The CDR3 DNA is TGTGCCAGCAGCCAGACTAACATAGCCAAAAACATTCAGTACTTC.